The T cell receptor beta chain under discussion was sequenced for a study of Graves' ophthalmopathy and Graves' hyperthyroidism. Transcripts of RNA were the source for amplifying TCR beta CDR3 regions. Investigators did first-round RT-PCR with HTBI primers, then second-round multiplex PCR. TCRdb ran MiXCR on the multiplex PCR reads and lists one entry per CDR3 protein. The sample gives around 670,000 distinct CDR3 sequences, 40% of which show up once; 40% to 45% is in the top ten. CDR1 is LNHDA and CDR2 is SQIVND in the germline V gene (reference sequence). The CDR3 spans 14 residues. V lost 4 bases and J 0 bases, leaving 8 bases between the germline ends.

This receptor was obtained from an adult man with Graves' ophthalmopathy. The sample was peripheral blood. The J gene is TRBJ2-3, the V gene TRBV19; no clear D. The CDR3 here is CASSSQVSTDTQYF. The CDR3 DNA follows: TGTGCCAGTAGTAGTCAGGTCAGCACAGATACGCAGTATTTT.